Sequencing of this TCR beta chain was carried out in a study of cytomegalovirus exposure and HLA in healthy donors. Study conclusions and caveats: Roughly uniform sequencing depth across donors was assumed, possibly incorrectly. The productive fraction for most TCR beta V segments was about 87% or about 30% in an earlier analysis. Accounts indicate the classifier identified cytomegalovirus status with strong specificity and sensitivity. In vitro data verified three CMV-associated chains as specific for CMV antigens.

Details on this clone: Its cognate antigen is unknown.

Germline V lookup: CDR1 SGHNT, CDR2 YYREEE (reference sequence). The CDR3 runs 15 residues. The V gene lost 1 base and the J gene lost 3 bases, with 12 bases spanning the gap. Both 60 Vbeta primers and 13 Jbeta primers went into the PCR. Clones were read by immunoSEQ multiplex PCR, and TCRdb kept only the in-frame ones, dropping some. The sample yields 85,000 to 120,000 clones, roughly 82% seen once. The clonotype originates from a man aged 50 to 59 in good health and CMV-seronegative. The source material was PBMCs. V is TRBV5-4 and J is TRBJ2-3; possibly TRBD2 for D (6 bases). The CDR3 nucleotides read TGTGCCAGCAGCTTGACCGGGGGTGGGACAGATACGCAGTATTTT. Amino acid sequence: CASSLTGGGTDTQYF.